This TCR beta chain was sequenced for a study of cytomegalovirus exposure and HLA in healthy donors. The CDR3 runs 15 residues. Germline loops: CDR1 SGHKS, CDR2 YYEKEE (reference sequence). The V gene end was trimmed by 0 bases and the J gene end by 1 base; junction bases not matched to a gene: 0. The PCR used 60 Vbeta and 13 Jbeta primers. Profiling relied on immunoSEQ multiplex PCR, and the TCRdb table lists in-frame clones only, not all of them. The table has 100,000 to 120,000 clones, just over 75% seen once. The rearrangement links TRBV5-5 to TRBJ2-1, with 8 nucleotides matching TRBD2. The receptor was derived from a man aged 25-45 years in good health and CMV-seropositive. Sequenced material: PBMCs. Here the CDR3 DNA reads TGTGCCAGCAGCTTGGGACTAGCGTCCTACAATGAGCAGTTCTTC. As protein: CASSLGLASYNEQFF.